This is a list of T cell receptor beta chains from one sample in a study of shared clonotypes between healthy human individuals. The table came from immunoSEQ multiplex PCR; TCRdb's copy has only in-frame clones and leaves some out. The table lists about 530,000 clones, 90% to 96% of them singletons, with approximately 0.06% in the top ten. Sequencing was performed on naive CD4+ T cells sorted from blood. The receptor source for this set is a woman aged 25 to 39 in good health. Each CDR3 is given with its conserved first and last residue. The D gene is left open where the match is weak. For some rows the clone size is stated as once, few or many, or as a class when expanded; others skip it.

.	TRBJ2-1	TRBV4-1	TRBD2	CASSLQLLAVNEQFF	TGCGCCAGCAGCCTGCAGCTACTAGCGGTAAATGAGCAGTTCTTC
.	TRBJ1-2	TRBV18	TRBD1	CASSPDRGLGGYTF	TGTGCCAGCTCTCCGGACAGGGGGCTGGGGGGCTACACCTTC
.	TRBJ1-4	TRBV28	.	CASSSQGLTNEKLFF	TGTGCCAGCAGTTCTCAGGGTCTGACTAATGAAAAACTGTTTTTT
.	TRBJ2-3	TRBV28	.	CASRNRGTDTQYF	TGTGCCAGCAGAAACAGGGGCACAGATACGCAGTATTTT
once	TRBJ2-7	TRBV30	TRBD1	CAWTPDRGQYEQYF	TGTGCCTGGACGCCCGACAGGGGTCAGTACGAGCAGTACTTC
.	TRBJ2-5	TRBV4-2	.	CASSQDGPGLGKETQYF	TGTGCCAGCAGCCAAGACGGGCCGGGACTCGGAAAAGAGACCCAGTACTTC
.	TRBJ1-1	TRBV5-1	.	CASRRENTEAFF	TGCGCCAGCAGACGGGAGAACACTGAAGCTTTCTTT
.	TRBJ2-3	TRBV19	TRBD2	CASRGLAGVSDTQYF	TGTGCCAGTAGGGGACTAGCGGGCGTGTCAGATACGCAGTATTTT
.	TRBJ2-7	TRBV28	TRBD1	CASGRTGVGYEQYF	TGTGCCAGCGGCCGGACAGGGGTTGGGTACGAGCAGTACTTC
.	TRBJ2-5	TRBV25-1	.	CASSESPQETQYF	TGTGCCAGCAGTGAATCTCCCCAAGAGACCCAGTACTTC
.	TRBJ2-1	TRBV5-1	TRBD2	CASSFTSDYNEQFF	TGCGCCAGCAGCTTCACTAGCGACTACAATGAGCAGTTCTTC
.	TRBJ2-5	TRBV5-6	.	CASSAFGGVETQYF	TGTGCCAGCAGCGCTTTCGGGGGAGTCGAGACCCAGTACTTC
.	TRBJ2-3	TRBV6-4	.	CASSELPARSDTQYF	TGTGCCAGCAGTGAACTCCCCGCACGGTCAGATACGCAGTATTTT
.	TRBJ1-1	TRBV28	.	CASSLMGTTEAFF	TGTGCCAGCAGTTTAATGGGGACCACTGAAGCTTTCTTT